This TCR beta chain is drawn from a study of OX40 agonist ivuxolimab in advanced cancers. The study, taken as a whole, reports: At doses 0.1 to 3.0 mg/kg, CD4+ and CD8+ clones expanded. Some of the lowest clonal expansion was seen in partial responders at 0.1-3.0 mg/kg.

About this clone itself: Its antigen is as yet unknown.

Trimming removed 1 base from V and 7 bases from J, with 14 bases in between. There are 14 residues in the CDR3. Looked up from germline, CDR1 is MDHEN and CDR2 is SYDVKM. Here immunoSEQ multiplex PCR was the method, and the copy in TCRdb shows in-frame clones only, minus some. Of around 50,000 clones in the sample, more than 80% were seen once. The chain links TRBV28 to TRBJ2-7; the D gene could be TRBD1 or TRBD2 (6 bases each). Source: CD4+ or CD8+ T cells sorted from blood, taken in a trial of the OX40 agonist ivuxolimab. This clonotype was obtained from an adult with an advanced solid tumor such as melanoma, head and neck, liver or kidney cancer. The CDR3 protein is CASSLFGGRGEQYF. CDR3 coding DNA: TGTGCCAGCAGTTTATTCGGGGGAAGGGGGGAGCAGTACTTC. The whole variable domain, filled in from reference TRBV28 and TRBJ2-7, reads DVKVTQSSRYLVKRTGEKVFLECVQDMDHENMFWYRQDPGLGLRLIYFSYDVKMKEKGDIPEGYSVSREKKERFSLILESASTNQTSMYLCASSLFGGRGEQYFGPGTRLTVT.